Below are 25 T cell receptor beta chains sequenced from a single sample in a study of shared clonotypes between healthy human individuals (dated by TCRdb to the early 2020s). Libraries were built with the immunoSEQ multiplex PCR assay. TCRdb provides this immuneACCESS table in a form limited to in-frame rearrangements. Some clones are lacking; in checked studies, under half of them reflect an unresolved V gene, and why the rest are absent is not known. The sample table lists 2 million to 2.5 million clones, about 93% of them with a count of one. The top ten clonotypes cover about 1.8% of the sample. For the CD8 naive samples, CD45RO-negative cells were positively selected for CCR7, yielding a CD45RA+CCR7+ population from which TemRA cells were excluded. Sequenced input: naive CD8+ T cells from PBMCs. The sample's cell subset or site, from its label and the paper: CD45RA+CCR7+. These receptors all come from a man aged 18 to 35 in good health. Some clones in this sample may be carry-over from other donors' samples.

This chain joins TRBV28 and TRBJ1-5; weak D call: TRBD1 (5 bases). CDR3 length: 14 residues. Germline V gene sequence: CDR1 MDHEN, CDR2 SYDVKM. Trimming removed 3 bases from V and 5 bases from J, with 11 bases in between. CDR3 DNA: TGTGCCAGCAGTTTGGGATGGGACGATCAGCCCCAGCATTTT. Encoded protein: CASSLGWDDQPQHF.

The chain employs TRBV27 and TRBJ2-7; 7 positions match TRBD2. Germline V CDR1 and CDR2: MNHEY, SMNVEV (reference sequence). J was trimmed by 2 bases and V by 8 bases; bases with no gene match: 9. The CDR3 contains 14 residues. The CDR3 loop is CASGPSGYAYEQYF. The CDR3 region has the DNA TGTGCCAGCGGCCCTAGCGGCTACGCCTACGAGCAGTACTTC.

The V call is TRBV7-9, the J call TRBJ2-1; 9 bases are shared with TRBD2. The CDR3 totals 15 residues. Germline-derived CDR1 and CDR2 are SEHNR and FQNEAQ (reference sequence). Germline trimming cut 5 bases from V and 10 bases from J; bases unmatched to any gene: 12. CDR3 in DNA: TGTGCCAGCAGCCTCGCGGGAGGGCCTCTTAACGAGCAGTTCTTC. Amino acids: CASSLAGGPLNEQFF.

The chain recombines TRBV27 with TRBJ2-5, with 9 bases matching TRBD1. J was trimmed by 1 base and V by 0 bases; bases with no gene match: 9. Germline V gene lookup returns CDR1 MNHEY and CDR2 SMNVEV (reference sequence). CDR3 length: 18 residues. The DNA for the CDR3 is TGTGCCAGCAGTTTATCGGGCCTGACAGGGGGTAGCCAAGAGACCCAGTACTTC. This translates into CASSLSGLTGGSQETQYF.

On this clone: This CDR3 is also generated by other DNA sequences in the sample. V usage is TRBV11-2 and J usage is TRBJ2-7, with 11 bases aligning to TRBD1. Germline lookup yields CDR1 SGHAT and CDR2 FQNNGV. The CDR3 runs to 14 residues. J was trimmed by 3 bases and V by 3 bases; bases with no gene match: 1. The CDR3 DNA reads TGTGCCAGCAGCTTGGGGACAGGGGGCTACGAGCAGTACTTC. The encoded protein is CASSLGTGGYEQYF. The variable domain in full, with the rest retrieved from reference TRBV11-2 and TRBJ2-7, is EAGVAQSPRYKIIEKRQSVAFWCNPISGHATLYWYQQILGQGPKLLIQFQNNGVVDDSQLPKDRFSAERLKGVDSTLKIQPAKLEDSAVYLCASSLGTGGYEQYFGPGTRLTVT.

The chain combines TRBV18 with TRBJ2-7, with D perhaps assigned TRBD1 or TRBD2 (5 bases each). The ends were cut back, 2 bases at V and 9 bases at J, with 20 bases in the middle. The length of the CDR3 is 15 residues. Per germline, CDR1 KGHSH and CDR2 LQKENI. CDR3 region: CASSPRDGDIVVQYF. The CDR3 nucleotides read TGTGCCAGCTCACCAAGGGACGGAGACATTGTTGTGCAGTACTTC.

The rearrangement links TRBV7-9 to TRBJ2-5, with TRBD2 identical over 8 bases. The V segment lost 5 bases and the J segment 4 bases; nucleotides outside the gene matches: 9. This CDR3 region has 15 residues. The germline CDR1 and CDR2 sequences are SEHNR and FQNEAQ (reference sequence). The CDR3 DNA sequence: TGTGCCAGCAGCACCCAGGGGAGCGGGAGAGAGACCCAGTACTTC. This sequence encodes CASSTQGSGRETQYF.

V usage is TRBV7-9 and J usage is TRBJ1-2; D not resolved. The V gene lost 5 bases and the J gene lost 6 bases, with 16 bases spanning the gap. The germline gives CDR1 SEHNR, CDR2 FQNEAQ (reference sequence). The CDR3 contains 14 residues. DNA of the CDR3: TGTGCCAGCAGCGGGGTATTCATCGGGGATGGCTACACCTTC. Amino acids: CASSGVFIGDGYTF.

The rearrangement joins TRBV30 to TRBJ2-7; the D gene is possibly TRBD2 (6 bases). CDR1 GTSNPN and CDR2 SVGIG come from the germline V gene (reference sequence). This CDR3 is built from 15 residues. Trimming pared 2 bases from V and 0 bases from J, leaving 14 bases between. CDR3 sequence: CAWSQLRDPSYEQYF. DNA of the CDR3: TGTGCCTGGAGTCAATTGCGGGACCCCTCCTACGAGCAGTACTTC. Variable domain in full (rest from reference TRBV30 and TRBJ2-7): SQTIHQWPATLVQPVGSPLSLECTVEGTSNPNLYWYRQAAGRGLQLLFYSVGIGQISSEVPQNLSASRPQDRQFILSSKKLLLSDSGFYLCAWSQLRDPSYEQYFGPGTRLTVT.

V gene TRBV7-6 combines with J gene TRBJ2-3; D is possibly TRBD1 (6 bases). This CDR3 spans 14 amino acids. The V end was cut by 1 base, the J end by 3 bases, with 8 bases between. CDR1 is SGHVS and CDR2 is FNYEAQ in the germline V gene. The CDR3 DNA follows: TGTGCCAGCAGCTTAGTGAGGGGGACAGATACGCAGTATTTT. Protein sequence: CASSLVRGTDTQYF.

This clone has a single count. This sequence joins TRBV14 and TRBJ1-2; tentative D call: TRBD1 (5 bases). Trimming stripped 1 base from V and 4 bases from J, with 13 bases between. CDR1 and CDR2 from the germline V gene are SGHDN and FVKESK. This CDR3 region has 15 residues. Here the CDR3 DNA reads TGTGCCAGCAGCCAAGTAGGGGCCGGTGGCTATGGCTACACCTTC. This codes for CASSQVGAGGYGYTF.

The chain links TRBV19 to TRBJ2-5; D is perhaps TRBD1 (6 bases). CDR3 length: 12 amino acids. CDR1 LNHDA and CDR2 SQIVND come from the germline V gene (reference sequence). Between the trimmed V and J ends, which lost 6 bases and 2 bases, there was a span of 7 bases. In DNA, the CDR3 is TGTGCCAGTAGGACAGGACAAGAGACCCAGTACTTC. Its protein is CASRTGQETQYF.

The V and J genes are TRBV5-7 and TRBJ1-5, with no clear D. TRBV5-7 is filed as an ORF, its function uncertain. The CDR3 covers 14 residues. The V end lost 0 bases, the J end lost 8 bases, and 12 bases lay between the germline ends. The CDR3, as DNA: TGTGCCAGCAGCTTGGGACGGTGGTTTGAGCCCCAGCATTTT. This gives the protein CASSLGRWFEPQHF.

This clone came up once. This chain uses TRBV5-6 with TRBJ2-5; a possible D gene is TRBD2 (5 bases). The end of the DNA aligns better with TRBJ2-7, so the J call may be wrong. Germline V gene sequence: CDR1 SGHDT, CDR2 YYEEEE. The CDR3 runs to 14 residues. CDR3 sequence reads: CASSLGLRAYEQYF. The CDR3 coding sequence is TGTGCCAGCAGCTTGGGACTGCGGGCCTACGAGCAGTACTTC.

This clone is a singleton in its sample. This rearrangement joins TRBV6-6 to TRBJ2-5, with TRBD2 identical over 12 bases. The germline gives CDR1 MNHNY, CDR2 SVGAGI (reference sequence). With V trimmed by 8 bases and J by 5 bases, 3 bases remained unmatched. The CDR3 is made up of 13 amino acids. The CDR3: CASGLAGRETQYF. CDR3 in DNA: TGTGCCAGCGGACTAGCGGGAAGGGAGACCCAGTACTTC.

The count of this clone is one. This sequence joins TRBV14 and TRBJ2-5; tentative D call: TRBD2 (6 bases). The CDR3 spans 16 residues. V was trimmed by 1 base and J by 4 bases, leaving 16 bases between them. Per germline, CDR1 SGHDN and CDR2 FVKESK. This chain's CDR3 is CASSQALAMGGETQYF. The CDR3 nucleotides read TGTGCCAGCAGCCAAGCACTAGCAATGGGGGGAGAGACCCAGTACTTC.

The V and J genes are TRBV19 and TRBJ1-4; D gene uncertain. This CDR3 has 15 amino acids. The ends were cut back, 3 bases at V and 0 bases at J, with 8 bases in the middle. The germline CDR1 and CDR2 sequences are LNHDA and SQIVND (reference sequence). In nucleotides, the CDR3 is TGTGCCAGTAGTATGGTCGGATCAACTAATGAAAAACTGTTTTTT. Residues: CASSMVGSTNEKLFF.

The chain joins TRBV7-9 to TRBJ2-7; the match to TRBD1 covers 12 bases. The CDR3 covers 15 residues. Looked up from germline, CDR1 is SEHNR and CDR2 is FQNEAQ (reference sequence). V lost 5 bases, J lost 6 bases, and 8 bases stayed unmatched. The CDR3 region has the DNA TGTGCCAGCAGCCACCCGGGACAGGGGGCGCCCGAGCAGTACTTC. This sequence encodes CASSHPGQGAPEQYF.

This clone was recorded a few times. The rearrangement uses TRBV6-5 and TRBJ1-5; D ambiguous. Trimming stripped 9 bases from V and 0 bases from J, with 9 bases between. The CDR3 consists of 13 residues. Germline CDR1 reads MNHEY; CDR2 reads SVGAGI. The CDR3 sequence: CASSSVSNQPQHF. The CDR3 nucleotides are TGTGCCAGTTCTTCGGTTAGCAATCAGCCCCAGCATTTT.

V usage is TRBV5-1 and J usage is TRBJ2-3; 8 bases are shared with TRBD2. After removal of 0 bases from V and 0 bases from J, the junction contained 9 bases not matched to a gene. This CDR3 is built from 18 residues. Germline V CDR1 and CDR2: SGHRS, YFSETQ. The CDR3 reads CASSLAPASGSSTDTQYF. The CDR3 nucleotides are TGCGCCAGCAGCTTGGCCCCGGCTAGCGGGTCTAGCACAGATACGCAGTATTTT.

The J gene is TRBJ1-1, the V gene TRBV27; weak D call: TRBD1 (6 bases). Trimming cost V 6 bases and J 5 bases, with 16 bases left between them. CDR1 is MNHEY, CDR2 SMNVEV, per germline (reference sequence). This CDR3 is 14 amino acids long. CDR3 loop: CASSGARGGTEAFF. The CDR3 nucleotides are TGTGCCAGCAGCGGGGCCAGGGGTGGGACTGAAGCTTTCTTT.

The chain employs TRBV10-3 and TRBJ1-1; 10 bases map to TRBD1. The CDR3 runs to 16 residues. The germline V gene encodes CDR1 ENHRY and CDR2 SYGVKD. The J segment lost 9 bases and the V segment lost 6 bases, leaving 16 bases of the junction unmatched. CDR3 residues: CAIRAGQGTNRGQAFF. In DNA, the CDR3 is TGTGCCATCAGGGCGGGACAGGGGACGAATAGAGGGCAAGCTTTCTTT.

The chain has TRBV27 and TRBJ2-1; 7 nucleotides agree with TRBD2. CDR3 length: 15 residues. Per the germline V gene, CDR1 is MNHEY and CDR2 is SMNVEV (reference sequence). With V trimmed by 5 bases and J by 9 bases, 13 bases remained unmatched. CDR3 in amino acids: CASSPRSRELGEQFF. The CDR3 coding sequence is TGTGCCAGCAGTCCCCGTTCGCGGGAGTTGGGTGAGCAGTTCTTC.

The chain employs TRBV19 and TRBJ1-3, with a weak D call TRBD1 (6 bases). The CDR3 consists of 14 residues. The germline V and J ends were trimmed by 6 bases and 2 bases, with 11 bases remaining between them. The germline V gene encodes CDR1 LNHDA and CDR2 SQIVND (reference sequence). CDR3 DNA sequence: TGTGCCAGTAGCCACAGGGTAGCTGGAAACACCATATATTTT. Amino acids: CASSHRVAGNTIYF. The full variable domain, with the rest looked up from reference TRBV19 and TRBJ1-3, is DGGITQSPKYLFRKEGQNVTLSCEQNLNHDAMYWYRQDPGQGLRLIYYSQIVNDFQKGDIAEGYSVSREKKESFPLTVTSAQKNPTAFYLCASSHRVAGNTIYFGEGSWLTVV.

A remark on this clone: This sample also contains other DNA sequences that code for the same CDR3. J is TRBJ2-7 and V is TRBV27; the D gene is possibly TRBD2 (5 bases). CDR3 length: 13 residues. Germline CDR1 MNHEY, CDR2 SMNVEV (reference sequence). V lost 2 bases and J 3 bases, leaving 8 bases between the germline ends. Here the CDR3 reads CASSLGLHYEQYF. The DNA for the CDR3 is TGTGCCAGCAGTTTAGGACTCCACTACGAGCAGTACTTC.